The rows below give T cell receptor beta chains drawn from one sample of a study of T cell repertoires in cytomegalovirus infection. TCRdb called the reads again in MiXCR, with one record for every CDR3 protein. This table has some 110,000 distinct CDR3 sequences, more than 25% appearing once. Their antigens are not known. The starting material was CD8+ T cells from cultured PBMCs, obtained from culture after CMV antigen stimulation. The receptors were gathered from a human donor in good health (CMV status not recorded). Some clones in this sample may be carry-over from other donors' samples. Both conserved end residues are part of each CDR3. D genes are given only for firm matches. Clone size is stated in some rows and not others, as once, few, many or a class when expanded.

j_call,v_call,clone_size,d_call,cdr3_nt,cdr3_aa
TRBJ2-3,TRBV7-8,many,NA,TGTGCCAGCAGCGCTTTAGGATCAAGGGTCACAGATACGCAGTATTTT,CASSALGSRVTDTQYF
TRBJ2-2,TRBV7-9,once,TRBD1,TGTGCCAGCAGCTCCCCCCCCGCCGGGACAGGGTCCCTAAACACCGGGGAGCTGTTTTTT,CASSSPPAGTGSLNTGELFF
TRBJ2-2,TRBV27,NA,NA,TGTGCCAGCAGTTGGGTTGGTACAGGGGAGCTGTTTTTT,CASSWVGTGELFF
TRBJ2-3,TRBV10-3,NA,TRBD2,TGTGCCATCAGTGGGGCCTGGACTAGCGGGGAAAACACAGATACGCAGTATTTT,CAISGAWTSGENTDTQYF
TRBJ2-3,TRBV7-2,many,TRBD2,TGTGCCAGCAGCTTAGGGGGACTAGCTGCGGATACGCAGTATTTT,CASSLGGLAADTQYF
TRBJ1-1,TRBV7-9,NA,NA,TGTGCCAGCAGCTCCCCCCGTGGAGAAGCTTTCTTT,CASSSPRGEAFF
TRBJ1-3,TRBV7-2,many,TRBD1,TGTGCCAGCAGCTTTAACAGGGGAGGAAACACCATATATTTT,CASSFNRGGNTIYF
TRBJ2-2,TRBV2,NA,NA,TGTGCCAGCAGTTGGTTGGGGAGCACCGGGGAGCTGTTTTTT,CASSWLGSTGELFF
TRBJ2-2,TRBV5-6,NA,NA,TGTGCCAGCAGCCAAAGCTATAACCTGAACACCGGGGAGCTGTTTTTT,CASSQSYNLNTGELFF
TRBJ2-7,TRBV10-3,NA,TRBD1,TGTGCCATCAGGGGGACAGGGGCCTTCCACGAGCAGTACTTC,CAIRGTGAFHEQYF
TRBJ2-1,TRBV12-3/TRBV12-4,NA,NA,TGTGCCAGCAGCCTTCTTGGGGGATTCAACAATGAGCAGTTCTTC,CASSLLGGFNNEQFF
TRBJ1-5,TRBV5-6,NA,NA,TGTGCCAGCAGCGCCGGGACTGGAAATCAGCCCCAGCATTTT,CASSAGTGNQPQHF
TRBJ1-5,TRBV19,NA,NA,TGTGCCAGTAGTACCCTCACTCAGCCCCAGCATTTT,CASSTLTQPQHF
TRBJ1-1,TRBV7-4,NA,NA,TGTGCCAGCAGCTTTCTTGGCGGGGGGGGAACTGAAGCTTTCTTT,CASSFLGGGGTEAFF
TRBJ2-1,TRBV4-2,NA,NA,TGTGCCAGCAGCCAAGAGCGGGGACAGCTCTACAATGAGCAGTTCTTC,CASSQERGQLYNEQFF
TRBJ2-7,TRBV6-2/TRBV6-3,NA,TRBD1,TGTGCCAGCAGTCCGAGGACAGGTTATTCCCACGAGCAGTACTTC,CASSPRTGYSHEQYF
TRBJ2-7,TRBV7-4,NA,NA,TGTGCCAGCAGCTTAGCGGGAGACGAGCAGTACTTC,CASSLAGDEQYF
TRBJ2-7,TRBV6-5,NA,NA,TGTGCCAGCACCCCCTGGCAGGGAAACACCTACGAGCAGTACTTC,CASTPWQGNTYEQYF
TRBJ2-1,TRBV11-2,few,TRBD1,TGTGCCAGCAGCCCAACAGGGGACTCCTACAATGAGCAGTTCTTC,CASSPTGDSYNEQFF
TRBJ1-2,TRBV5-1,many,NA,TGCGCCACCAGCTCAGGGTGGACGGGAAGTGAGGGCTACACCTTC,CATSSGWTGSEGYTF
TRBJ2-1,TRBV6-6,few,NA,TGTGCCATCTGGCTGGGGGATGAGCAGTTCTTC,CAIWLGDEQFF
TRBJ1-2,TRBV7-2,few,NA,TGTGCCAGCAGCTTAAATGGGTTGCCCGACTATGGCTACACCTTC,CASSLNGLPDYGYTF
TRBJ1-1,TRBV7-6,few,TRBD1,TGTGCCAGCAGCTCAGGGACAGGGGGCGTCCGGAACACTGAAGCTTTCTTT,CASSSGTGGVRNTEAFF
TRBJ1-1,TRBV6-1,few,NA,TGTGCCAGCAGTATAACCCCTTTGAACACTGAAGCTTTCTTT,CASSITPLNTEAFF
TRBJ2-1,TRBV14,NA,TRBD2,TGTGCCAGCAGCCAAGGCCCCGGACTAGCGGGGGGCCTCGAGGCCTACAATGAGCAGTTCTTC,CASSQGPGLAGGLEAYNEQFF
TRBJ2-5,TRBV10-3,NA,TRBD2,TGTGCCATCAGAGATCTAGCGGGGGGGTCTGAGACCCAGTACTTC,CAIRDLAGGSETQYF